This T cell receptor beta chain was sequenced for a study of tumor-infiltrating lymphocytes in primary liver carcinoma. The researchers produced TCR beta cDNA from 500 ng total RNA with a constant-region primer. Libraries of TCR beta came from three nested multiplex PCR rounds with slightly modified ARM-PCR. Investigators reported that the first two PCR rounds, at 10 cycles each, used TRBV1-TRBV30 forward primers with a C-beta reverse primer. TCRdb itself ran the multiplex PCR reads through MiXCR, one entry per CDR3 protein. Of about 310,000 distinct CDR3 sequences listed, about three fifths are singletons. Both blood RNA, taken from unsorted whole blood, and germline DNA were extracted. None of the patients had received treatment, and all had chronic HBV infection. Germline V gene sequence: CDR1 SGHAT, CDR2 FQNNGV. The CDR3 extends over 13 amino acids. A word on this clonotype: Compared with germline, one end of the junction differs, possibly owing to a read error.

The J gene is TRBJ2-7, the V gene TRBV11-2; 7 positions match TRBD1. This receptor was taken from a woman in her thirties with primary liver carcinoma and hepatitis B virus infection. Sequences were obtained from peripheral blood. The CDR3 DNA is TGTGCCAGTAGCCGGGACAGCTTTACGGGGCAGAACTTC. Its translation is CASSRDSFTGQNF. The entire variable domain, with the rest obtained from reference TRBV11-2 and TRBJ2-7, is as follows: EAGVAQSPRYKIIEKRQSVAFWCNPISGHATLYWYQQILGQGPKLLIQFQNNGVVDDSQLPKDRFSAERLKGVDSTLKIQPAKLEDSAVYLCASSRDSFTGQNFGPGTRLTVT.